A single sample is the source of the 19 T cell receptor beta chains below, sequenced in a study of T cell repertoires in ileal Crohn's disease. Profiling relied on immunoSEQ multiplex PCR, and the TCRdb table lists in-frame clones only, not all of them. The repertoire holds 7,300 or so clones, 75% to 85% seen once, with 7% to 10% in the top ten. The sample was ileal tissue. All receptors derive from an adult with Crohn's disease.

V gene TRBV6-1 combines with J gene TRBJ1-5; the D gene is possibly TRBD1 (5 bases). Germline V CDR1 and CDR2: MNHNS, SASEGT. The CDR3 consists of 15 residues. The V end lost 4 bases, the J end lost 2 bases, and 12 bases lay between the germline ends. The CDR3 DNA reads as TGTGCCAGCAGTGCAGACAGAGGTGGCAATCAGCCCCAGCATTTT. This gives the protein CASSADRGGNQPQHF.

This clone was seen a single time. Other DNA sequences from this sample encode an identical CDR3 as well. The chain carries TRBV18 and TRBJ2-1; 8 bases align to TRBD2. Germline lookup yields CDR1 KGHSH and CDR2 LQKENI. The V segment lost 3 bases and the J segment 4 bases; nucleotides outside the gene matches: 8. The CDR3 covers 16 residues. CDR3 coding DNA: TGTGCCAGCTCACCCCCAGCCACTAGCGGATACAATGAGCAGTTCTTC. Amino acid sequence: CASSPPATSGYNEQFF. Full variable domain (missing parts from reference TRBV18 and TRBJ2-1): NAGVMQNPRHLVRRRGQEARLRCSPMKGHSHVYWYRQLPEEGLKFMVYLQKENIIDESGMPKERFSAEFPKEGPSILRIQQVVRGDSAAYFCASSPPATSGYNEQFFGPGTRLTVL.

This sequence joins TRBV7-2 and TRBJ1-2; 7 nucleotides agree with TRBD1. Per the germline V gene, CDR1 is SGHTA and CDR2 is FQGNSA. The CDR3 consists of 14 residues. The V segment lost 2 bases and the J segment 8 bases; nucleotides outside the gene matches: 8. The CDR3 nucleotides are TGTGCCAGCAGCTTATCAACAGGGGTAATAGGCTACACCTTC. Its protein is CASSLSTGVIGYTF.

V is TRBV5-1 and J is TRBJ2-7; TRBD2 matches 7 bases. V lost 0 bases, J lost 3 bases, and 6 bases stayed unmatched. Germline CDR1 is SGHRS and CDR2 is YFSETQ. The CDR3 is 15 residues long. DNA of the CDR3: TGCGCCAGCAGCTTGGGAGCTAGCGGCCGCTACGAGCAGTACTTC. Translating it yields CASSLGASGRYEQYF. The full variable domain, rest sourced from reference TRBV5-1 and TRBJ2-7, is KAGVTQTPRYLIKTRGQQVTLSCSPISGHRSVSWYQQTPGQGLQFLFEYFSETQRNKGNFPGRFSGRQFSNSRSEMNVSTLELGDSALYLCASSLGASGRYEQYFGPGTRLTVT.

V and J are TRBV29-1 and TRBJ2-3, with 8 bases fitting TRBD2. The germline V gene encodes CDR1 SQVTM and CDR2 ANQGSEA. The V segment lost 5 bases and the J segment 3 bases; nucleotides outside the gene matches: 7. CDR3 size: 14 residues. The CDR3 here is CSVSAGLVTDTQYF. Written as DNA, the CDR3 is TGCAGCGTTTCCGCGGGACTAGTAACAGATACGCAGTATTTT.

This rearrangement joins TRBV4-1 to TRBJ2-7; 10 positions agree with TRBD2. CDR1 MGHRA and CDR2 YSYEKL come from the germline V gene. The CDR3 sequence is 16 residues long. Trimming at V came to 0 bases and at J to 3 bases, leaving 5 bases not matched to a gene. CDR3 region: CASSQDLASGSYEQYF. CDR3 DNA: TGCGCCAGCAGCCAAGATCTAGCTAGCGGGAGCTACGAGCAGTACTTC.

The V and J genes are TRBV18 and TRBJ2-1; 11 bases are shared with TRBD1. V gave up 2 bases and J gave up 7 bases; unmatched junction bases: 4. The CDR3 runs 15 residues. The germline V gene has CDR1 KGHSH and CDR2 LQKENI. CDR3 amino acids: CASSPGTGGQNEQFF. CDR3 nucleotides: TGTGCCAGCTCACCAGGGACAGGGGGACAGAATGAGCAGTTCTTC.

The chain employs TRBV10-3 and TRBJ1-1; D gene uncertain. The germline V and J ends were trimmed by 8 bases and 1 base, with 11 bases remaining between them. The CDR3 length is 13 residues. Germline V gene lookup returns CDR1 ENHRY and CDR2 SYGVKD. In DNA form, the CDR3 reads TGTGCCATCGGTGGTCAGTCGAACACTGAAGCTTTCTTT. This codes for CAIGGQSNTEAFF.

V usage is TRBV2 and J usage is TRBJ2-7; maybe TRBD2 (6 bases). This CDR3 has 12 amino acids. The germline V and J ends were trimmed by 8 bases and 6 bases, with 14 bases remaining between them. In germline, CDR1 is SNHLY, CDR2 FYNNEI. The CDR3 protein is CASWGDRGEQYF. DNA of the CDR3: TGTGCCAGCTGGGGGGACCGGGGCGAGCAGTACTTC. Full variable domain (missing parts from reference TRBV2 and TRBJ2-7): EPEVTQTPSHQVTQMGQEVILRCVPISNHLYFYWYRQILGQKVEFLVSFYNNEISEKSEIFDDQFSVERPDGSNFTLKIRSTKLEDSAMYFCASWGDRGEQYFGPGTRLTVT.

The genes are TRBV5-1 and TRBJ1-2; 7 nucleotides line up with TRBD1. Germline loops: CDR1 SGHRS, CDR2 YFSETQ. Trimming removed 2 bases from V and 6 bases from J; junction bases left unmatched: 4. The CDR3 is 13 amino acids. DNA for the CDR3: TGCGCCAGCAGCTTCACAGGGGAAGATGGCTACACCTTC. Protein sequence: CASSFTGEDGYTF.

The chain employs TRBV11-1 and TRBJ2-7, with D perhaps TRBD1 (6 bases). Germline V CDR1 and CDR2: SGHAT, FQDESV (reference sequence). This CDR3 spans 14 amino acids. Trimming pared 4 bases from V and 2 bases from J, leaving 12 bases between. The CDR3 sequence: CASSSTGYTYEQYF. Here the CDR3 DNA reads TGTGCCAGCAGCTCGACAGGATACACCTACGAGCAGTACTTC.

The rearrangement joins TRBV25-1 to TRBJ2-1; 8 positions match TRBD2. Germline CDR1 MGHDK, CDR2 SYGVNS. Trimming took 0 bases from V and 9 from J; bases not matched to a gene: 4. CDR3 length equals 14 residues. Written as DNA, the CDR3 is TGTGCCAGCAGTGAATATCAGCGGGAGAGTGAGCAGTTCTTC. Protein: CASSEYQRESEQFF. Looking up the rest from reference TRBV25-1 and TRBJ2-1 gives the full variable domain: EADIYQTPRYLVIGTGKKITLECSQTMGHDKMYWYQQDPGMELHLIHYSYGVNSTEKGDLSSESTVSRIRTEHFPLTLESARPSHTSQYLCASSEYQRESEQFFGPGTRLTVL.

This clone was counted a single time. V and J are TRBV21-1 and TRBJ2-1; the table's D gene call, TRBD2, was not cross checked with the DNA. TRBV21-1 is recorded as a pseudogene. This CDR3 has 16 residues. DNA of the CDR3: TGTGCCAGCAGCTGCTCGGGACTAGCGGGAGGACATGAGCAGTTCTTC. As protein: CASSCSGLAGGHEQFF.

The DNA of the CDR3 is TGTGCCAGCAGTGTAAGCAGACAGGGCGACACTGAAGCTTTCTTT. This codes for CASSVSRQGDTEAFF. The chain carries TRBV25-1 and TRBJ1-1; 7 bases agree with TRBD1. Germline V gene lookup returns CDR1 MGHDK and CDR2 SYGVNS. V lost 4 bases and J lost 3; bases outside the gene matches: 8. The CDR3 runs 15 residues.

The genes are TRBV25-1 and TRBJ2-7, with 9 bases lining up with TRBD1. The germline CDR1 and CDR2 sequences are MGHDK and SYGVNS. The CDR3 loop spans 14 amino acids. The V segment lost 8 bases and the J segment 2 bases; nucleotides outside the gene matches: 7. The CDR3 here is CASFRDREPYEQYF. DNA of the CDR3: TGTGCCAGCTTCAGGGACAGGGAGCCCTACGAGCAGTACTTC.

The chain couples TRBV25-1 to TRBJ2-7; 9 bases line up with TRBD2. V lost 4 bases, J lost 1 base, and 8 bases stayed unmatched. CDR3 length equals 16 residues. The germline CDR1 and CDR2 sequences are MGHDK and SYGVNS. The CDR3 region is CASSGLAVGESYEQYF. In DNA, the CDR3 is TGTGCCAGCAGTGGACTAGCGGTCGGGGAGTCCTACGAGCAGTACTTC.

The rearrangement links TRBV6-5 to TRBJ2-1; D not resolved. Per the germline V gene, CDR1 is MNHEY and CDR2 is SVGAGI. V was clipped by 6 bases and J by 1 base, with 13 bases between them. The CDR3 has 15 residues. The CDR3 protein is CASSQSALSYNEQFF. DNA for the CDR3: TGTGCCAGCAGCCAAAGCGCCTTGTCCTACAATGAGCAGTTCTTC.

V gene TRBV9 combines with J gene TRBJ1-1; D gene ambiguous. V was shortened by 0 bases and J by 4 bases, with 16 bases between the two germline ends. This CDR3 is 16 amino acids long. The germline V gene has CDR1 SGDLS and CDR2 YYNGEE. The CDR3 coding sequence is TGTGCCAGCAGCGTAGGAGTCGTCAGCGACCCCACTGAAGCTTTCTTT. It encodes CASSVGVVSDPTEAFF.

V gene TRBV4-2 combines with J gene TRBJ2-5; D remains unclear. The J call is uncertain, as TRBJ2-7 better fits the DNA end. The CDR3 loop spans 13 amino acids. CDR1 is LGHNA and CDR2 is YNFKEQ in the germline V gene. The CDR3 DNA sequence: TGTGCCAGCAGCCAAGATCGATCCTACGAGCAGTACTTC. This gives the protein CASSQDRSYEQYF.